This record concerns one T cell receptor (beta chain) sequence. This record belongs to a study of graft-versus-host responses after intestinal transplantation. Assay used: immunoSEQ multiplex PCR; TCRdb lists only in-frame clones, some missing. The sample records about 54,000 clones, about 89% being singletons. CDR1 is LNHNV and CDR2 is YYDKDF in the germline V gene (reference sequence). V lost 1 base and J 4 bases, leaving 10 bases between the germline ends. The CDR3 spans 14 residues. The sequencing used PBMCs, collected more than 650 days after intestinal transplant. The gene calls are TRBV15 and TRBJ1-2, with unresolved D. This receptor was identified in a human patient who received an intestinal transplant, so some T cells may come from the graft donor. The CDR3 loop reads CATSRGGVTYGYTF. The DNA for the CDR3 is TGTGCCACCAGCAGAGGCGGGGTTACCTATGGCTACACCTTC. Complete variable domain (other parts from reference TRBV15 and TRBJ1-2): DAMVIQNPRYQVTQFGKPVTLSCSQTLNHNVMYWYQQKSSQAPKLLFHYYDKDFNNEADTPDNFQSRRPNTSFCFLDIRSPGLGDTAMYLCATSRGGVTYGYTFGSGTRLTVV.